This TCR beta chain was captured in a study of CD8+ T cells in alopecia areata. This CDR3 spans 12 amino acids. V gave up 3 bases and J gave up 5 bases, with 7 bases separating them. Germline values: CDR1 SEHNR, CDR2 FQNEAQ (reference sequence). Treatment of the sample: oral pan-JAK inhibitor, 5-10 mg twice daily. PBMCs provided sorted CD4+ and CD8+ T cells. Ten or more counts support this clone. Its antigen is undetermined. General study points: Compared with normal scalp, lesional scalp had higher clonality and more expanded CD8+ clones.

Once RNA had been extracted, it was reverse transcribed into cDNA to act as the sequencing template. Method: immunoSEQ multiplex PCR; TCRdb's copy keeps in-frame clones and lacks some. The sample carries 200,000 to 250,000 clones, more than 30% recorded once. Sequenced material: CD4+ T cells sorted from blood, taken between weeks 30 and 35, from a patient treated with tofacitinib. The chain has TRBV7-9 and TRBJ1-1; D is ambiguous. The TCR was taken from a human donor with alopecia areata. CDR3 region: CASSFQGTEAFF. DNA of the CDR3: TGTGCCAGCAGCTTCCAAGGGACTGAAGCTTTCTTT.